This TCR beta chain is from a study of blood T cell repertoires in COVID-19. Study-wide background: The analysed material was cDNA or gDNA that came from T cells, B-cell-depleted T cells, or PBMCs.

Authors' data handling: How many nucleated cells were present was estimated from reference gene primer amplification. Method: immunoSEQ multiplex PCR; TCRdb's copy keeps in-frame clones and lacks some. The V and J calls and clone size are taken from that table; D and trimming were inferred from the DNA. The table shows 190,000 or so clones, with around 87% occurring only once. The sequence was collected from a woman aged 25 to 45 with active or convalescent COVID-19. Sequencing was done on a sample of peripheral blood.

The CDR3 sequence is CAIGQGDTEAFF. As DNA, the CDR3 is TGTGCCATCGGACAGGGAGACACTGAAGCTTTCTTT. The J gene is TRBJ1-1, the V gene TRBV10-3, with 8 bases lining up with TRBD1. The germline V gene has CDR1 ENHRY and CDR2 SYGVKD. The CDR3 extends over 12 amino acids. Trimming took 8 bases from V and 3 from J; bases not matched to a gene: 2.